This T cell receptor beta chain comes out of a study of lymphopenia after photon versus proton radiotherapy. Study-level results: Post-nadir diversity loss with photons came from oligoclonal expansion, particularly CD8+ Temra cells. In patients who died, overall survival fell as post-nadir TCR diversity dropped more. Proton therapy kept repertoires fairly stable, unlike photons, which gained effector/memory cells.

The CDR3 is 15 amino acids. Germline assignment: CDR1 LNHNV and CDR2 YYDKDF (reference sequence). Note on this clone: Its antigen is unidentified.

TCRdb keeps only in-frame clones here, not all; method: immunoSEQ multiplex PCR. This table has about 25,000 clones, 87% appearing once. V usage is TRBV15 and J usage is TRBJ2-5, with TRBD1 matching 7 bases. The J call may be incorrect, as the DNA end agrees better with TRBJ2-7. The receptor comes from a middle-aged man with gastric cancer. Sequences were derived from peripheral blood, sampled from a patient treated with photon-based radiotherapy. Here the CDR3 DNA reads TGTGCCACCAGCACACAGAACAGGGGTCGTAACGAGCAGTACTTC. Translation: CATSTQNRGRNEQYF.